The rows below give T cell receptor beta chains drawn from one sample of a study of blood T cells in healthy people across ages. Via MiXCR, TCRdb re-called the 5' RACE reads, giving one row per CDR3 protein. Of 540,000 or so distinct CDR3 sequences detected, 27% appear once; the ten largest clones hold less than 20%. Input material: blood. The receptors were gathered from a woman aged 70-85 years in good health. Each CDR3 is given with its conserved first and last residue. Fields, in order: clone size, J gene, D gene, V gene, CDR3 DNA, CDR3 protein. A D gene is named only where the DNA matches it firmly. Clone size is shown for a subset of rows, as once, few, many or a class of expanded clone.

NA TRBJ1-2 NA TRBV29-1 TGCAGCGTTGATCGAGGTCTGGACTATGACTACACCTTC CSVDRGLDYDYTF
NA TRBJ1-2 NA TRBV5-5 TGTGCCAGCAGCTTGGGGGGGCCCTTCGGGTCGGCTAACTATGGCTACACCTTC CASSLGGPFGSANYGYTF
NA TRBJ1-2 TRBD1 TRBV7-9 TGTGCCAGCAACAGACAGGGGTGGGTCTATGGCTACACCTTC CASNRQGWVYGYTF
NA TRBJ1-2 NA TRBV20-1 TGCAGTGCTAGAGAGCCCCTAAACTATGGCTACACCTTC CSAREPLNYGYTF
once TRBJ2-7 NA TRBV24-1 TGTGCCACCAGTGCAGGGCGCTCCTACAAGCAGTACTTC CATSAGRSYKQYF
NA TRBJ2-5 TRBD1 TRBV6-6 TGTGCCAGCAAGGCGGGACAGGGAAAAGAGACCCAGTACTTC CASKAGQGKETQYF
NA TRBJ2-7 TRBD1 TRBV20-1 TGCAGTGCGCCGGGACAGGGGGGCTACGAGCAGTACTTC CSAPGQGGYEQYF
NA TRBJ2-7 TRBD1 TRBV5-1 TGCGCCAGCAGCTTTCGAACAGGGGCCTACGAGCAGTACTTC CASSFRTGAYEQYF
few TRBJ1-2 NA TRBV29-1 TGCAGCGTCCGACCGAACGACTATGGCTACACCTTC CSVRPNDYGYTF
many TRBJ2-1 TRBD2 TRBV20-1 TGCAGTGCTAGAGATCAAACTAGCGGGGGGGCTACTGAGCAGTTCTTC CSARDQTSGGATEQFF
NA TRBJ2-6 NA TRBV7-2 TGTGCCAGCAACTGGGCCGGGGCCAACGTCCTGACTTTC CASNWAGANVLTF
NA TRBJ2-1 NA TRBV3-1 TGTGCCAGCAGCCAGGGTCTTATAGGGGTCAATGAGCAGTTCTTC CASSQGLIGVNEQFF
NA TRBJ1-2 NA TRBV20-1 TGCAGTGCTAGGCCTCACCTATCAGGTCCTTCGGGCTACACCTTC CSARPHLSGPSGYTF
NA TRBJ2-1 TRBD1 TRBV10-3 TGTGCCACAGGCCTACAGGGGAGTAACAATGAGCAGTTCTTC CATGLQGSNNEQFF
few TRBJ2-3 NA TRBV19 TGTGCCAGTAGTATTCGTTCATCGGGCACAGATACGCAGTATTTT CASSIRSSGTDTQYF
NA TRBJ2-7 TRBD2 TRBV3-1 TGTGCCAGCAGCCAAGATGGGCTAGCGGGGGGCCCGAGTACATACGAGCAGTACTTC CASSQDGLAGGPSTYEQYF
NA TRBJ2-1 TRBD2 TRBV20-1 TGCAGTGCTAGAGGGACTAGCGGGGCAAATGAGCAGTTCTTC CSARGTSGANEQFF
once TRBJ2-3 TRBD2 TRBV7-2 TGTGCCAGCAGCTTAATAGGCGGGGGAAGCACAGATACGCAGTATTTT CASSLIGGGSTDTQYF
NA TRBJ1-3 NA TRBV28 TGTGCCAGCAGTTTCGGGGGTTCGTCGGGAAACACCATATATTTT CASSFGGSSGNTIYF
few TRBJ1-6 NA TRBV7-2 TGTGCCAGCGGCTTGTCGGAATCACCCCTCCACTTT CASGLSESPLHF
NA TRBJ1-4 NA TRBV6-6 TGTGCCAGCAGTTACTCTACGAGGACAGTAGAGGAAAAACTGTTTTTT CASSYSTRTVEEKLFF
NA TRBJ2-1 NA TRBV6-6 TGTGCCAGCAGTTACTCGAGGGGAAATGAGCAGTTCTTC CASSYSRGNEQFF
few TRBJ2-3 NA TRBV14 TGTGCCAGCAGCCAAGATCTAAACCCCGGCACAGATACGCAGTATTTT CASSQDLNPGTDTQYF
few TRBJ1-1 NA TRBV19 TGTGCCAGTAGCCGAACAGGAGAAGCTTTCTTT CASSRTGEAFF
few TRBJ1-1 NA TRBV20-1 TGCAGTGCTAGAATTATGGCTGAGGGGGGGACTGAAGCTTTCTTT CSARIMAEGGTEAFF
few TRBJ1-1 NA TRBV6-2/TRBV6-3 TGTGCCAGCAGCCCCAATTGGGGAGCGGCGAACACTGAAGCTTTCTTT CASSPNWGAANTEAFF
NA TRBJ1-1 TRBD1 TRBV12-3/TRBV12-4 TGTGCCAGCAGTTTGGCCGGGACAGTTACTGAAGCTTTCTTT CASSLAGTVTEAFF
NA TRBJ2-3 NA TRBV12-3/TRBV12-4 TGTGCCAGCAGTCATCTCACAGATACGCAGTATTTT CASSHLTDTQYF
few TRBJ2-5 NA TRBV4-2 TGTGCCAGCAGCCTGTCTAGCGCCACCTTGGGGACCCAGTACTTC CASSLSSATLGTQYF
NA TRBJ2-2 TRBD1 TRBV9 TGTGCCAGCAGCTCCTCAGGGGGCGCGGGCACCGGGGAGCTGTTTTTT CASSSSGGAGTGELFF
few TRBJ2-5 NA TRBV3-1 TGTGCCAGCAGCCAAGGTGGCGGAGGGCAGACCCAGTACTTC CASSQGGGGQTQYF
few TRBJ2-5 NA TRBV7-2 TGTGCCAGCAGCTTAGCGTCGACCGGAGAAGAGACCCAGTACTTC CASSLASTGEETQYF
many TRBJ1-2 TRBD1 TRBV20-1 TGCAGTGCCTCTTTACTACAGGGGGCACATGGCTACACCTTC CSASLLQGAHGYTF
NA TRBJ2-2 NA TRBV6-2/TRBV6-3 TGTGCCAGCAGTTACGATAGGAGGAACACCGGGGAGCTGTTTTTT CASSYDRRNTGELFF
NA TRBJ1-2 NA TRBV12-3/TRBV12-4 TGTGCCAGCAGTTTAGATTATGGATACTATGGCTACACCTTC CASSLDYGYYGYTF
few TRBJ2-3 NA TRBV12-3/TRBV12-4 TGTGCCAGCAGTTTACTCTCGGGGTCCCGGGATACGCAGTATTTT CASSLLSGSRDTQYF
few TRBJ2-5 TRBD2 TRBV11-3 TGTGCCAGCCAAGCTGTCGGGGGGTTCGCCCAAGAGACCCAGTACTTC CASQAVGGFAQETQYF
NA TRBJ1-1 NA TRBV28 TGTGCCAGCAGTTTAGTGTGGGAGGGGAACACTGAAGCTTTCTTT CASSLVWEGNTEAFF
many TRBJ2-1 NA TRBV7-9 TGTGCCAGCAGCCCCGGGATCCTAAACAATGAGCAGTTCTTC CASSPGILNNEQFF
NA TRBJ1-1 NA TRBV7-9 TGTGCCAGCAGCTTAGCGGGGGGGACCGGCACTGAAGCTTTCTTT CASSLAGGTGTEAFF
many TRBJ1-4 NA TRBV20-1 TGCAGTGCTAGAGATACCGCGGGGGGGGAAAAACTGTTTTTT CSARDTAGGEKLFF
NA TRBJ1-4 TRBD1 TRBV3-1 TGTGCCAGCAGCCCAAGTGCGGGACAGGGGGCGCGGATGTTTTTT CASSPSAGQGARMFF
NA TRBJ1-1 NA TRBV3-1 TGTGCCAGCAGCCAAACTTTTCTAGGGCCGGGGGACACTGAAGCTTTCTTT CASSQTFLGPGDTEAFF
NA TRBJ2-1 TRBD1 TRBV9 TGTGCCAGCAGCACGAGAGGGACAGGGGATTTGACTGAGCAGTTCTTC CASSTRGTGDLTEQFF
few TRBJ1-2 NA TRBV12-3/TRBV12-4 TGTGCCAGCACCTCCGGTGGGATCTATGGCTACACCTTC CASTSGGIYGYTF
few TRBJ1-1 TRBD1 TRBV30 TGTGCCTGGAGTTCTTGGGACAGCCCAGGCACTGAAGCTTTCTTT CAWSSWDSPGTEAFF
few TRBJ1-6 TRBD1 TRBV7-2 TGTGCCAGCAGCTCGACAGGGTCTCAGGCACCCCTCCACTTT CASSSTGSQAPLHF
NA TRBJ2-3 NA TRBV12-3/TRBV12-4 TGTGCCAGCAGGCCGCTTGACCCGTGGGATACGCAGTATTTT CASRPLDPWDTQYF